Shown below are 9 T cell receptor beta chains from a single sample sequenced in a study of T-cell reconstitution after alpha-beta-depleted transplantation in children. Library preparation (for TCRbeta) was performed with unique molecular identifiers. TCRdb redid the calling of the PCR reads with MiXCR, one entry per CDR3 protein. The sample consists of about 540,000 distinct CDR3 sequences, 18% of them appearing once. The sequences come from PBMCs from the stem cell graft donor, collected from the stem cell graft. These receptors originate from a human donor who donated a stem cell graft to a child with acute lymphoblastic leukemia.

This rearrangement joins TRBV30 to TRBJ1-1, with TRBD1 matching 9 bases. Germline values: CDR1 GTSNPN, CDR2 SVGIG (reference sequence). With V trimmed by 3 bases and J by 4 bases, 0 bases remained unmatched. The CDR3 has 12 residues. Here the CDR3 DNA reads TGTGCCTGGAGGACAGGGGGCACTGAAGCTTTCTTT. The encoded protein is CAWRTGGTEAFF.

This chain connects TRBV18 to TRBJ2-5; 9 bases are shared with TRBD2. The CDR3 spans 17 residues. Germline-derived CDR1 and CDR2 are KGHSH and LQKENI. The V gene end was trimmed by 0 bases and the J gene end by 5 bases; junction bases not matched to a gene: 10. The CDR3 loop is CASSPPSGGRVLETQYF. The CDR3 DNA sequence: TGTGCCAGCTCACCACCGTCCGGCGGGAGGGTTTTGGAGACCCAGTACTTC.

This clonotype appeared a few times. This sequence joins TRBV20-1 and TRBJ2-7; no definite D call. Germline V lookup: CDR1 DFQATT, CDR2 SNEGSKA (reference sequence). V shed 4 bases and J shed 0 bases, with 7 bases lying between them. This CDR3 is built from 12 residues. The CDR3 reads CSANVGSYEQYF. The CDR3 nucleotides are TGCAGTGCTAATGTTGGCTCCTACGAGCAGTACTTC.

This clonotype turned up a few times. The CDR3 bases are TGCAGTGCTAGAGATGCCAGAGAAGAGACCCAGTACTTC. This codes for CSARDAREETQYF. The rearrangement joins TRBV20-1 to TRBJ2-5; no firm D call. CDR3 length: 13 residues. Trimming took off 0 bases at V and 3 bases at J, with 8 bases between the two ends. Germline assignment: CDR1 DFQATT and CDR2 SNEGSKA (reference sequence).

The table lists this clonotype with a few counts. The chain employs TRBV7-9 and TRBJ1-4; weak D call: TRBD1 (5 bases). V was trimmed by 1 base and J by 8 bases, leaving 11 bases between them. Germline assignment: CDR1 SEHNR and CDR2 FQNEAQ (reference sequence). The CDR3 runs 14 residues. In DNA form, the CDR3 reads TGTGCCAGCAGCTTAGGGCAGGGCGACGAAAAACTGTTTTTT. Residues: CASSLGQGDEKLFF.

A few counts support this clonotype. The CDR3 loop reads CSARDNGRDTGELFF. As DNA, the CDR3 is TGCAGTGCTAGAGATAACGGGAGAGACACCGGGGAGCTGTTTTTT. The V call is TRBV20-1, the J call TRBJ2-2; weak D call: TRBD2 (6 bases). V was shortened by 0 bases and J by 3 bases, with 11 bases between the two germline ends. The CDR3 covers 15 residues. Germline CDR1 and CDR2: DFQATT and SNEGSKA (reference sequence).

This clonotype was counted a few times. The V and J genes are TRBV12-3 or TRBV12-4 and TRBJ2-7; D perhaps matches TRBD2 (6 bases). Trimming cost V 8 bases and J 0 bases, with 17 bases left between them. CDR3 length: 15 amino acids. CDR3 protein: CASYSRDRISYEQYF. The CDR3 DNA follows: TGTGCCAGCTACTCGCGGGACCGAATCTCCTACGAGCAGTACTTC.

In its sample, this clonotype was seen a few times. The V gene is TRBV5-1, the J gene TRBJ2-1, with unresolved D. This CDR3 region has 13 residues. CDR1 and CDR2 from the germline V gene are SGHRS and YFSETQ. Trimming took 0 bases from V and 7 from J, leaving 8 bases between them. The DNA of the CDR3 is TGCGCCAGCAGCTTGGTCCCGGCGAATGAGCAGTTCTTC. Translated, it gives CASSLVPANEQFF.

V usage is TRBV21-1 and J usage is TRBJ2-2; the table's TRBD1 call for D was not verified on the DNA. TRBV21-1 is given as a pseudogene. The CDR3 sequence is 17 residues long. The CDR3 DNA is TGTGCCAGCAGCGACACAGGGGTATGGTTGTACACCGGGGAGCTGTTTTTT. Residues: CASSDTGVWLYTGELFF.